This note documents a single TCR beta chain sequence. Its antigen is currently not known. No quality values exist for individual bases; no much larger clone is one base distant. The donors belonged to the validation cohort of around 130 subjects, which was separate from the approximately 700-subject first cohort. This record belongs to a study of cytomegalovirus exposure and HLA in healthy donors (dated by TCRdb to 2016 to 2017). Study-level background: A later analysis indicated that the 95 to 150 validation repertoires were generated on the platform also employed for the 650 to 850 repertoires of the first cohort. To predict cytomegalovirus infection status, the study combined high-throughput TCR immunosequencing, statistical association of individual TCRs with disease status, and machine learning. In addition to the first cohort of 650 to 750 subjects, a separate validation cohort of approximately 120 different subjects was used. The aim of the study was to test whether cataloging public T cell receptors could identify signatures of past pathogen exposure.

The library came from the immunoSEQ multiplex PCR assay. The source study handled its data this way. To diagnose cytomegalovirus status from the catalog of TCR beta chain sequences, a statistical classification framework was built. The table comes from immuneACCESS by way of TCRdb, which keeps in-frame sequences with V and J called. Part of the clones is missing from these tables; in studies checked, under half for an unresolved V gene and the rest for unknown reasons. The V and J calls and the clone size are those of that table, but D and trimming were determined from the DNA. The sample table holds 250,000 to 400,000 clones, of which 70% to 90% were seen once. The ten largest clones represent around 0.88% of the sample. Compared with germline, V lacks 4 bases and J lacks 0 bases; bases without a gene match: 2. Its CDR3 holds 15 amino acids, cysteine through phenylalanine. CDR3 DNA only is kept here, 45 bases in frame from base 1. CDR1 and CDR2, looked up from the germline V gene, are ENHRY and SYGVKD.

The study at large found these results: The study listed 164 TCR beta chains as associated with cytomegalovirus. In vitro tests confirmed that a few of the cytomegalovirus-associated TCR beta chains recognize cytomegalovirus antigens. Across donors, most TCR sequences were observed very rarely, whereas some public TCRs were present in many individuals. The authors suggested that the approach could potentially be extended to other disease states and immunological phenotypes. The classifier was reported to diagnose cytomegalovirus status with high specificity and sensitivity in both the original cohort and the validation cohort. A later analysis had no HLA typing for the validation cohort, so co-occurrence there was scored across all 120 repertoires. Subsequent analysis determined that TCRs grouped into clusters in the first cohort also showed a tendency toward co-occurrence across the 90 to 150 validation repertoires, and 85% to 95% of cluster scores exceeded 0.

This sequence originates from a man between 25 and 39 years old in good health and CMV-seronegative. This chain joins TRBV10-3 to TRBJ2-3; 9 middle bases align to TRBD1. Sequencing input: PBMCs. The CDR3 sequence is CAISGGQGSTDTQYF. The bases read TGTGCCATCAGTGGGGGACAGGGAAGCACAGATACGCAGTATTTT.